This record concerns one T cell receptor beta chain sequence. The record originates from a study of response to subunit inactivated influenza vaccine. A single record per CDR3 protein comes from TCRdb applying MiXCR to the RT-PCR reads. Here the sample spans approximately 700,000 distinct CDR3 sequences, roughly 14% being singletons. This CDR3 region has 14 residues. In germline, CDR1 is DFQATT, CDR2 SNEGSKA (reference sequence). Trimming removed 6 bases from V and 0 bases from J; junction bases left unmatched: 2. The gene calls are TRBV20-1 and TRBJ1-5; 10 nucleotides agree with TRBD1. Sample: PBMCs from blood, taken 14 to 15 days before vaccination. The sequence came from a man aged 50 or older who received an inactivated influenza vaccine. The DNA for the CDR3 is TGCAGTGCCGGACAGGGGGATAGCAATCAGCCCCAGCATTTT. The encoded protein is CSAGQGDSNQPQHF.